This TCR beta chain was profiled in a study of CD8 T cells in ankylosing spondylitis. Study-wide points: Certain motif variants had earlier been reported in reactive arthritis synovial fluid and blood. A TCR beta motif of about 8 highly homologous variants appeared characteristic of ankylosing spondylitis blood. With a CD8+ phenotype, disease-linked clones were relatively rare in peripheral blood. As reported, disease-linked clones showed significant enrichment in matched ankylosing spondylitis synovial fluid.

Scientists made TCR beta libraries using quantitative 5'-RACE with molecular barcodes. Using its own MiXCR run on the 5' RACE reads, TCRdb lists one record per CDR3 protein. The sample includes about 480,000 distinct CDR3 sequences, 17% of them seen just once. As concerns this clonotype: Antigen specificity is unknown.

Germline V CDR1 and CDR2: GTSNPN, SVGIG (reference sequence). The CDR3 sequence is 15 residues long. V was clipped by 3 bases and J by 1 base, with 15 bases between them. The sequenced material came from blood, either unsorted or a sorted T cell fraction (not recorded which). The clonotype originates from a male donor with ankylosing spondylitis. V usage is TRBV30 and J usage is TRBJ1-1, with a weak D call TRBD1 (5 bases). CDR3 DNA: TGTGCCTGGAGACAGGCACCATTATCGAACACTGAAGCTTTCTTT. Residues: CAWRQAPLSNTEAFF.